This T cell receptor beta chain was recovered during a study of T-cell reconstitution after alpha-beta-depleted transplantation in children (dated by TCRdb to about 2016). About the full investigation: Using TCR repertoire profiling, the study followed T-cell immune reconstitution in a quantitative way in children after TCRalphabeta/CD19-depleted allogeneic hematopoietic cell transplantation. General study outcomes and caveats: The frequencies of hyperexpanded clones fell over the following months, and after one year, T-cell counts and TCRbeta diversity were mostly attributed to newly produced T cells. The apparently early recovery of alphabetaT-cell counts about two months after transplant reportedly depended on only several hundred rapidly expanded clones that came from non-depleted graft cells. In some patients, the high TCRbeta diversity seen at day 60 was put down to recipient T cells and intrathymic progenitors that had survived conditioning.

Explained via the paper, the treatment or condition label denotes: allogeneic hematopoietic cell transplantation with graft depleted of TCRalphabeta T cells and CD19 B cells. The children who served as transplant recipients had been given grafts of TCRalphabeta/CD19-depleted allogeneic hematopoietic cells. The germline V gene specifies SGHRS as CDR1 and YFSETQ as CDR2. From its cysteine to its phenylalanine, the CDR3 spans 19 amino acids. This entry keeps only the CDR3 DNA: 57 bases, framed from base 1. The junction shows trimming of 4 bases on V and 0 bases on J, and the gene matches do not reach 8 bases of it. This clonotype was counted only a few times. Its recognized antigen is unknown. Qualities for individual bases were not recorded, and no much larger clone is one base off. The library was produced with PCR. These reads were obtained on an Illumina HiSeq 2500. TCR libraries were prepared with molecular barcoding, using unique molecular identifiers to normalize TCRbeta repertoire quantification. The raw public reads went through TCRdb reprocessing: fastp at Q25, MiXCR clone calling, in-frame beta chains kept. Rows are combined by CDR3 protein, so each entry shows the most common genes and DNA. In all, the sample holds nearly 250,000 distinct CDR3 sequences, and approximately 8% of those were seen once. Less than 8% of the sample rests with the top ten.

This TCR was sampled from a male patient younger than 18 who had a stem cell transplant for acute lymphoblastic leukemia, so the T cells may come from the graft donor. The sample here was PBMCs, mostly from graft donor cells, taken 180 days after TCRalphabeta/CD19-depleted stem cell transplant. The sequence is built from TRBV5-1 and TRBJ1-6, and 12 bases in between align with TRBD1. The DNA sequence is TGCGCCAGCAGCCTACGGGACAGGGGGCTTAGCTCCTATAATTCACCCCTCCACTTT. The encoded protein is CASSLRDRGLSSYNSPLHF.